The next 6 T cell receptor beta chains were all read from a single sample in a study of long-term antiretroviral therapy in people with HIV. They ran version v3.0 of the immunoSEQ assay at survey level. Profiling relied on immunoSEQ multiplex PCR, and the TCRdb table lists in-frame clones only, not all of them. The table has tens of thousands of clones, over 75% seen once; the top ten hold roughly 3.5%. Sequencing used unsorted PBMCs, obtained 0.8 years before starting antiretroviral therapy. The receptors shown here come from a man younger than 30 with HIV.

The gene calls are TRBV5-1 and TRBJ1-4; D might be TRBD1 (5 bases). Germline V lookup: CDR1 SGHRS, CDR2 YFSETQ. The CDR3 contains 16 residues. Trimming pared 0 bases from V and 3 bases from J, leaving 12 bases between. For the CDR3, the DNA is TGCGCCAGCAGCTTGGAGCCGGGGGGACCTAATGAAAAACTGTTTTTT. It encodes CASSLEPGGPNEKLFF.

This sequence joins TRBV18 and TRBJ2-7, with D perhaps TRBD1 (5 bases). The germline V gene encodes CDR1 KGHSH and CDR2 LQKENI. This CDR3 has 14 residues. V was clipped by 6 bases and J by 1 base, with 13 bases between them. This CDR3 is CASSLQGTSYEQYF. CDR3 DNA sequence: TGTGCCAGCTCCCTCCAGGGTACGTCCTACGAGCAGTACTTC.

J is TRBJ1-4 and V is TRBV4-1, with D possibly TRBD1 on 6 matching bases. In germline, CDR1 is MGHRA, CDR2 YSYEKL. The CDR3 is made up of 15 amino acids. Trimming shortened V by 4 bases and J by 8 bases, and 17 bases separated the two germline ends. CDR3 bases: TGCGCCAGCAGCCTCGGACAGCAGACGGGGGAAAAACTGTTTTTT. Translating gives CASSLGQQTGEKLFF.

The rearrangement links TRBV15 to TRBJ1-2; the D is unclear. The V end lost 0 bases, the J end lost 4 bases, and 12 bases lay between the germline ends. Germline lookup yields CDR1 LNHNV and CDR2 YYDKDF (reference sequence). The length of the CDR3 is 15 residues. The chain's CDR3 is CATSREGIGPYGYTF. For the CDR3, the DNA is TGTGCCACCAGCAGAGAGGGCATCGGCCCCTATGGCTACACCTTC.

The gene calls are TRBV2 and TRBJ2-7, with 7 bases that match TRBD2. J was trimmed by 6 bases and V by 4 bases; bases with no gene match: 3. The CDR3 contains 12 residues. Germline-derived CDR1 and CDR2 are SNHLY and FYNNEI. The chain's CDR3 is CASSGGGTEQYF. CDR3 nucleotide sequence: TGTGCCAGCAGTGGGGGGGGGACCGAGCAGTACTTC.

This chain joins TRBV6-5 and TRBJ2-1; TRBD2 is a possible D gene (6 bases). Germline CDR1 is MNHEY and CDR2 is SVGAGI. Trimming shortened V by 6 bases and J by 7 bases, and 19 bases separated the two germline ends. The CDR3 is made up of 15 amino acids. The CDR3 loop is CASSSGTPAWNEQFF. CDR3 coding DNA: TGTGCCAGCAGCTCCGGGACTCCCGCTTGGAATGAGCAGTTCTTC.